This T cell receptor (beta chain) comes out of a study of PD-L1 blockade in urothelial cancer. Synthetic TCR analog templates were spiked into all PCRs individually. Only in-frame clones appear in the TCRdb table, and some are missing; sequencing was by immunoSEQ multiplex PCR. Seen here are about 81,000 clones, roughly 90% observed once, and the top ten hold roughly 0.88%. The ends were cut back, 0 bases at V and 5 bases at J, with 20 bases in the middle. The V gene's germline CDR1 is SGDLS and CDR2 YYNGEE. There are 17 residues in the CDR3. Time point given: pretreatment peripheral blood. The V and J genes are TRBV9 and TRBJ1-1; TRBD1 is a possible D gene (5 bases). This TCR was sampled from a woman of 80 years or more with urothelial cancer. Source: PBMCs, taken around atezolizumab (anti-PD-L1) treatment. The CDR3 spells CASSVDLGGGRGTEAFF. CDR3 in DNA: TGTGCCAGCAGCGTAGATTTGGGGGGGGGAAGGGGAACTGAAGCTTTCTTT.